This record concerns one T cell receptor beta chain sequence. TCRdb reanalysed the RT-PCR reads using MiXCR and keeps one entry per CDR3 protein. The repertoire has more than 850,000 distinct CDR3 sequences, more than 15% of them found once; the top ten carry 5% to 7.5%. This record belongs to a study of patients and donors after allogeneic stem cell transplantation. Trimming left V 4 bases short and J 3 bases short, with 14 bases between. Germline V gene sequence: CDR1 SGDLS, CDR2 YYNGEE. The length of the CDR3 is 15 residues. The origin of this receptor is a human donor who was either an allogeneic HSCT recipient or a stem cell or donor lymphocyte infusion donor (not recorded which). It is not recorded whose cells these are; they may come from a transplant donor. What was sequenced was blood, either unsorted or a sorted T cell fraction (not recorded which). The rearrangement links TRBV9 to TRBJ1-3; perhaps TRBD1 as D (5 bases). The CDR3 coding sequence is TGTGCCAGCAGCCCCTCAGGGCAATTTGGAAACACCATATATTTT. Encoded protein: CASSPSGQFGNTIYF.